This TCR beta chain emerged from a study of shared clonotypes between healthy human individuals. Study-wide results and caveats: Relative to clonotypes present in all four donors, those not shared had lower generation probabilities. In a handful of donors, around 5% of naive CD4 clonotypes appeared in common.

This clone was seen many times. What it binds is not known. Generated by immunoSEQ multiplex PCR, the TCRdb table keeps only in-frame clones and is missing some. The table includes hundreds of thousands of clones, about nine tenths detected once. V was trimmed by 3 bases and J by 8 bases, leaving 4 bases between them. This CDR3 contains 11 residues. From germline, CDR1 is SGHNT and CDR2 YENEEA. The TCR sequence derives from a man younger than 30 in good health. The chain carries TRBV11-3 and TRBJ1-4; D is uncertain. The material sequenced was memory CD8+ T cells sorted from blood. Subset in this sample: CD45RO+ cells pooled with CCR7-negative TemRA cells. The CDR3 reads CASSFKEKLFF. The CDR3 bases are TGTGCCAGCAGCTTTAAGGAAAAACTGTTTTTT. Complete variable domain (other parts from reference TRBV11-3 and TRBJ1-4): EAGVVQSPRYKIIEKKQPVAFWCNPISGHNTLYWYLQNLGQGPELLIRYENEEAVDDSQLPKDRFSAERLKGVDSTLKIQPAELGDSAVYLCASSFKEKLFFGSGTQLSVL.